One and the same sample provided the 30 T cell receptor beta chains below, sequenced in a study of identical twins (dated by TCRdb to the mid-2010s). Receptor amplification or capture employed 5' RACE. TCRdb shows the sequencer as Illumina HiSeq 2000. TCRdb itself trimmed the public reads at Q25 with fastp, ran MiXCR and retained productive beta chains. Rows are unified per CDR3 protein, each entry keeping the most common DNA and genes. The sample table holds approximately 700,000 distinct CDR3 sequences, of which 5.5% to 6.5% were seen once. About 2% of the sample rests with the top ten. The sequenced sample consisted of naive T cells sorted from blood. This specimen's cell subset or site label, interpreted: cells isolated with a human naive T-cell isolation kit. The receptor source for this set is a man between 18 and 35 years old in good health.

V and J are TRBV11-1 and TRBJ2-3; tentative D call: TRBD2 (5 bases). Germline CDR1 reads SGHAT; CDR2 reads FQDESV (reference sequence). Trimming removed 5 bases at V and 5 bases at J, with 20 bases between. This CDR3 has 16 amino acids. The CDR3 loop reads CASSVGVLGGRDTQYF. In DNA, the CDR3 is TGTGCCAGCAGCGTCGGGGTACTAGGTGGGAGAGATACGCAGTATTTT.

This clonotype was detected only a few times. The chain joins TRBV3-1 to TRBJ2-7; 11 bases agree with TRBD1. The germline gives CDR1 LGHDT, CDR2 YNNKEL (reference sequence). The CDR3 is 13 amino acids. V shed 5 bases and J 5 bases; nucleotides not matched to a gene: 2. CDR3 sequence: CASSWTGGHEQYF. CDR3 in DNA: TGTGCCAGCAGCTGGACAGGGGGCCACGAGCAGTACTTC.

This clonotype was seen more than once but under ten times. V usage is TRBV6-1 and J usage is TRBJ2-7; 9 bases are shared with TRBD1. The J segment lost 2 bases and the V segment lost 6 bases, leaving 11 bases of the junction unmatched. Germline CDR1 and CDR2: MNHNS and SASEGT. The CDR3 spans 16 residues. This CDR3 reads CASSPDRGQLPYEQYV. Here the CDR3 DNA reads TGTGCCAGCAGCCCGGACAGGGGCCAACTCCCCTACGAGCAGTACGTC.

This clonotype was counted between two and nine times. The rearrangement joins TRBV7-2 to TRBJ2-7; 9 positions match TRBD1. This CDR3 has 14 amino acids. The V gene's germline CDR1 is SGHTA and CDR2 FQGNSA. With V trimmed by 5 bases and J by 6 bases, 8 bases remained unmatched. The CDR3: CASSLTGGPSEQYF. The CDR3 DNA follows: TGTGCCAGCAGCCTGACAGGGGGACCATCCGAGCAGTACTTC.

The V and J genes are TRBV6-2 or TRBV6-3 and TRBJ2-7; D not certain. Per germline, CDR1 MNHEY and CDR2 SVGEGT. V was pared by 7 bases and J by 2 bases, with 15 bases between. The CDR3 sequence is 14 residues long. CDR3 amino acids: CASTIGTPAYEQYF. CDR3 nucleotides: TGTGCCAGCACAATTGGTACACCAGCCTACGAGCAGTACTTC.

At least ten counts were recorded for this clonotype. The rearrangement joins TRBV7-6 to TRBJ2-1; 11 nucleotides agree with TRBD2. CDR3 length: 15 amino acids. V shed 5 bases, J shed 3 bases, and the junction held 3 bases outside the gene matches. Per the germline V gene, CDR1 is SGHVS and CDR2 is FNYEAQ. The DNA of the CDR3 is TGTGCCAGCAGCACACTAGCGGGGGACTACAATGAGCAGTTCTTC. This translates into CASSTLAGDYNEQFF.

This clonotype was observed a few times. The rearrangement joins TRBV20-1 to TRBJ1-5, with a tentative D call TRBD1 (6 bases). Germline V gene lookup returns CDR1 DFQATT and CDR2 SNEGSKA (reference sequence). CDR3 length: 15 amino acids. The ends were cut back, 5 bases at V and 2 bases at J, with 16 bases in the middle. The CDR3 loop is CSALQGVRGNQPQHF. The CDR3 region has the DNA TGCAGTGCTCTACAGGGAGTAAGGGGCAATCAGCCCCAGCATTTT.

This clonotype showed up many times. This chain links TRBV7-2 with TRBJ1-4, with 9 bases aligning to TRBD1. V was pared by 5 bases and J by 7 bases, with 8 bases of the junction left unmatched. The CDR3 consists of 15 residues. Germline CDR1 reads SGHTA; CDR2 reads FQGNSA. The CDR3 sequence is CASSQRTGVGEKLFF. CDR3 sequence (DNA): TGTGCCAGCAGCCAGAGGACAGGGGTGGGTGAAAAACTGTTTTTT.

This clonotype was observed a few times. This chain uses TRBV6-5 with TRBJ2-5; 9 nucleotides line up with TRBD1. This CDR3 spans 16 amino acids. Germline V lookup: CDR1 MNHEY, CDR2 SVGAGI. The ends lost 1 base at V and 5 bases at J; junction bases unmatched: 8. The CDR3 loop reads CASSYFGTGSGETQYF. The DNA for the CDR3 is TGTGCCAGCAGTTACTTCGGGACAGGGTCAGGCGAGACCCAGTACTTC.

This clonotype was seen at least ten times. The CDR3 nucleotides read TGTGCCAGCAGTACCCCGGTGGCTAGCGGAAGTGATACGCAGTATTTT. Protein product: CASSTPVASGSDTQYF. J is TRBJ2-3 and V is TRBV12-3 or TRBV12-4; 7 positions agree with TRBD2. The J segment lost 6 bases and the V segment lost 5 bases, leaving 14 bases of the junction unmatched. This CDR3 spans 16 amino acids.

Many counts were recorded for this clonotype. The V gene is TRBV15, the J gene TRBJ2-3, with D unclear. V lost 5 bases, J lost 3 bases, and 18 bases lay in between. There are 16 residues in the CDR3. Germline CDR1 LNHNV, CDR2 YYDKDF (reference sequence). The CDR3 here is CATSHFFEPPTDTQYF. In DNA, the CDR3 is TGTGCCACCAGCCATTTCTTTGAGCCACCGACAGATACGCAGTATTTT. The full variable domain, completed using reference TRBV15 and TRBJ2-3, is DAMVIQNPRYQVTQFGKPVTLSCSQTLNHNVMYWYQQKSSQAPKLLFHYYDKDFNNEADTPDNFQSRRPNTSFCFLDIRSPGLGDTAMYLCATSHFFEPPTDTQYFGPGTRLTVL.

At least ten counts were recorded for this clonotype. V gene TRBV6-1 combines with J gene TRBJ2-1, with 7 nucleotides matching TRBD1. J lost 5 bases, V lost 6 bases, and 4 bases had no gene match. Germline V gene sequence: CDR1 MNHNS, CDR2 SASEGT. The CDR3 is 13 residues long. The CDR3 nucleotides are TGTGCCAGCAGATGGACAGGAGACAATGAGCAGTTCTTC. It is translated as CASRWTGDNEQFF.

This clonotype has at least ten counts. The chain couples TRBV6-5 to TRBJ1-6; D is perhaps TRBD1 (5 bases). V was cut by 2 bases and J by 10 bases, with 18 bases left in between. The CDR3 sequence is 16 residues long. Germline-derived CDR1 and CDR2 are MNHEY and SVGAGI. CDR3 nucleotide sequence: TGTGCCAGCAGTTACCCCGAGGGGAGAATGTGGTCACCCCTCCACTTT. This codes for CASSYPEGRMWSPLHF.

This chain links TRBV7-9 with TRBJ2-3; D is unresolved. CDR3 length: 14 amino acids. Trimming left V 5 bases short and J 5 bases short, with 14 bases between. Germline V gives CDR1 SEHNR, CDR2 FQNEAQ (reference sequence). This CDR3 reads CASSPPRAVDTQYF. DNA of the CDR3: TGTGCCAGCAGCCCCCCCCGCGCGGTAGATACGCAGTATTTT.

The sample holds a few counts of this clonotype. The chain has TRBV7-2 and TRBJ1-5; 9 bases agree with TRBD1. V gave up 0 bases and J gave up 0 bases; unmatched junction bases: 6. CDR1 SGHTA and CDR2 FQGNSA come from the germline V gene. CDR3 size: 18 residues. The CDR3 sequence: CASSLAPDRGYSNQPQHF. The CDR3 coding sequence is TGTGCCAGCAGCTTAGCCCCGGACAGGGGTTATAGCAATCAGCCCCAGCATTTT.

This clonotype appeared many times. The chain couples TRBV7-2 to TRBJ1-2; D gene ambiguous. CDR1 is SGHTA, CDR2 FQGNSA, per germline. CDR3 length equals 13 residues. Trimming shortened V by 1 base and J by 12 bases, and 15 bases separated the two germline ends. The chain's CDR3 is CASSLGQTSPNTF. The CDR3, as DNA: TGTGCCAGCAGCTTAGGCCAGACATCCCCCAACACCTTC.

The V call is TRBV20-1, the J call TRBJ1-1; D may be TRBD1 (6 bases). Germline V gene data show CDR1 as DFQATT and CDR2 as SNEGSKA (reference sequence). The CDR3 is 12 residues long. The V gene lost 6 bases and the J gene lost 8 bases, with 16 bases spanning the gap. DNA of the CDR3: TGCAGTGCCCGTAACAGGGCTCCCGAAGCTTTCTTT. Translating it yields CSARNRAPEAFF.

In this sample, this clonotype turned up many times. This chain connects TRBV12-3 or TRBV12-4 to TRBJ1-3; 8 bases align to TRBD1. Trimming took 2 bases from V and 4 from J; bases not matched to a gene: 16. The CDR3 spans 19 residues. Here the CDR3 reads CASSLRLDRVHYSGNTIYF. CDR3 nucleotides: TGTGCCAGCAGTTTACGCCTGGACAGGGTACACTACTCCGGAAACACCATATATTTT.

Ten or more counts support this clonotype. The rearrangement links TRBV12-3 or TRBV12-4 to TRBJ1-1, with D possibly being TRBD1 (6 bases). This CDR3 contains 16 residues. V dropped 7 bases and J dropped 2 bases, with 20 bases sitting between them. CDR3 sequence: CASTIYQGQGNTEAFF. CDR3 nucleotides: TGTGCCAGCACCATCTACCAGGGGCAGGGAAACACTGAAGCTTTCTTT.

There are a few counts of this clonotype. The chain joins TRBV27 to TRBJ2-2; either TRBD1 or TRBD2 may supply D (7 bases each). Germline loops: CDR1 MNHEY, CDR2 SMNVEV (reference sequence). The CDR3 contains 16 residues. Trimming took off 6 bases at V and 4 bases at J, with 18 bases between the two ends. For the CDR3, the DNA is TGTGCCAGCAGGATCGCAGGGGGGAGGGGCACCGGGGAGCTGTTTTTT. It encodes CASRIAGGRGTGELFF.

The CDR3 DNA sequence: TGTGCCAGCAGCCAGGATAGCGGGGGTGCTAGCACAGATACGCAGTATTTT. It specifies CASSQDSGGASTDTQYF. This sequence joins TRBV3-1 and TRBJ2-3, with 9 bases matching TRBD2. J lost 0 bases, V lost 3 bases, and 7 bases had no gene match. The CDR3 covers 17 residues. Germline CDR1 reads LGHDT; CDR2 reads YNNKEL (reference sequence).

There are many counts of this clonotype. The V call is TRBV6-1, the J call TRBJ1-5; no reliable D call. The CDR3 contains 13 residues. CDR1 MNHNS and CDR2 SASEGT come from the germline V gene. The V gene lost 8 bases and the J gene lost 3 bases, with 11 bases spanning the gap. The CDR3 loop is CASSQGLNQPQHF. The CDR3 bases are TGTGCCAGCTCTCAAGGCCTCAATCAGCCCCAGCATTTT.

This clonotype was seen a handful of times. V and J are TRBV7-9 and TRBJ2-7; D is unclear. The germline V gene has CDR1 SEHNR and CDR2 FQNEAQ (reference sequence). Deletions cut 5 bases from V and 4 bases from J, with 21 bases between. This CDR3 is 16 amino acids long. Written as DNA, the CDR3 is TGTGCCAGCAGCCCACCGTTCCGCCAAAATGAATACGAGCAGTACTTC. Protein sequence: CASSPPFRQNEYEQYF. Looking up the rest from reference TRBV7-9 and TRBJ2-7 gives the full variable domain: DTGVSQNPRHKITKRGQNVTFRCDPISEHNRLYWYRQTLGQGPEFLTYFQNEAQLEKSRLLSDRFSAERPKGSFSTLEIQRTEQGDSAMYLCASSPPFRQNEYEQYFGPGTRLTVT.

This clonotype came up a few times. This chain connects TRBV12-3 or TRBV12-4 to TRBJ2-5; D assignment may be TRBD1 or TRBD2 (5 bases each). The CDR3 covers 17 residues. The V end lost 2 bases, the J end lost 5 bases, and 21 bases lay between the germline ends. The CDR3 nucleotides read TGTGCCAGCAGTTTACTAGACTGGACCCTAGGGGAGGAGACCCAGTACTTC. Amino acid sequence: CASSLLDWTLGEETQYF.

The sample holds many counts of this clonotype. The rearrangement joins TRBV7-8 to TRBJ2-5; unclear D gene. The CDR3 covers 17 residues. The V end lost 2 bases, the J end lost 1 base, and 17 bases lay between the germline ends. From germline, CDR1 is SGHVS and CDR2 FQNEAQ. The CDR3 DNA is TGTGCCAGCAGCTTAATCGAAGCAAGGCCGCTCCAAGAGACCCAGTACTTC. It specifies CASSLIEARPLQETQYF.

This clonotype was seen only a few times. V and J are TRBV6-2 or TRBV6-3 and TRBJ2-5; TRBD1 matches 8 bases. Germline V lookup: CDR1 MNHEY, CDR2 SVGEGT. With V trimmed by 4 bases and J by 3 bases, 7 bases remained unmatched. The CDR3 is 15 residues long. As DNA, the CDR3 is TGTGCCAGCAGTTCCTCAGGGGGCGGGGAAGAGACCCAGTACTTC. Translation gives CASSSSGGGEETQYF.

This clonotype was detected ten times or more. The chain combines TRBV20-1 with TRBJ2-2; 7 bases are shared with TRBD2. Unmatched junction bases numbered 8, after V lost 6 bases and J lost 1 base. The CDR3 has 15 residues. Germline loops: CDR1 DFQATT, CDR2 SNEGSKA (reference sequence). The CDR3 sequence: CSATPSGVNTGELFF. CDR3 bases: TGCAGTGCAACCCCTAGCGGAGTGAACACCGGGGAGCTGTTTTTT.

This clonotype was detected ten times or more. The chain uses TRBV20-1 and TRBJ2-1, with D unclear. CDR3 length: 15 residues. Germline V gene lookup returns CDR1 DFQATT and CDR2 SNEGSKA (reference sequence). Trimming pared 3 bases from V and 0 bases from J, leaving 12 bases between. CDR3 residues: CSASRYSISYNEQFF. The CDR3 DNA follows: TGCAGTGCTAGCCGCTATTCCATCTCCTACAATGAGCAGTTCTTC.

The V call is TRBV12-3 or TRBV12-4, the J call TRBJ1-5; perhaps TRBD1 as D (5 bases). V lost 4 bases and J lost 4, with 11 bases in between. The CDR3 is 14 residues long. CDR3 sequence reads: CASSYGRENQPQHF. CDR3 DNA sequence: TGTGCCAGCAGTTATGGCAGGGAGAATCAGCCCCAGCATTTT.

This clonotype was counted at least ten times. The CDR3 sequence is CASSLAVDTGELFF. CDR3 nucleotide sequence: TGTGCCAGCAGCTTAGCGGTTGATACCGGGGAGCTGTTTTTT. V gene TRBV7-8 combines with J gene TRBJ2-2; D is undetermined. Germline CDR1 is SGHVS and CDR2 is FQNEAQ. The CDR3 runs 14 residues. V was clipped by 0 bases and J by 5 bases, with 7 bases between them.